This T cell receptor (beta chain) originates from a study of T cells in Graves' hyperthyroidism and ophthalmopathy. This clonotype showed up just a few times. Antigen unknown. Germline loops: CDR1 LGHNA, CDR2 YNFKEQ. CDR3 length: 18 residues. Losses at the gene ends were 4 bases for V and 1 base for J; bases not matched to a gene: 8. TCR beta CDR3 regions were amplified from RNA. Researchers ran a first-round RT-PCR on the TCR CDR3 using the HTBI primer set. In TCRdb, the multiplex PCR reads were re-called with MiXCR into one record per CDR3 protein. The table has approximately 260,000 distinct CDR3 sequences, roughly 15% seen once. Findings and limits, study-wide: The majority of expanded thyroid clonotypes above 0.001 also appeared in blood.

The sequenced sample was blood. The rearrangement joins TRBV4-2 to TRBJ2-3, with TRBD2 matching over 13 bases. This sequence was found in a woman between 45 and 60 years old with Graves' hyperthyroidism that later progressed to Graves' ophthalmopathy. CDR3 bases: TGTGCCAGCAGCCCCCGGACTAGCGGGAGCGTGGGCACAGATACGCAGTATTTT. This gives the protein CASSPRTSGSVGTDTQYF.